The 10 T cell receptor beta chains presented below share a single source sample, sequenced in a study of spatial heterogeneity in lung cancer. Study results and caveats: The number of expanded tumor alpha and beta chains correlated with mutation number.

As for time point: sample taken at primary tumor resection. TCRdb analysed the 5' RACE reads with MiXCR anew, one entry per CDR3 protein. The data hold fewer than 6,500 distinct CDR3 sequences, with roughly 8% observed a single time. No antigens are known for them. The input for sequencing was lung tumor tissue, taken at surgery. The receptors derive from a female donor with early-stage non-small cell lung cancer.

This clonotype has only one observation. Little can be read into the size of this beta chain, an off-target read in a library designed for alpha chains. The chain couples TRBV6-6 to TRBJ2-2; no clear D gene. This CDR3 comprises 15 residues. V was pared by 2 bases and J by 3 bases, with 10 bases between. From germline, CDR1 is MNHNY and CDR2 SVGAGI (reference sequence). In DNA, the CDR3 is TGTGCCAGCAGTTACGCCCGGACGGACACCGGGGAGCTGTTTTTT. This codes for CASSYARTDTGELFF.

Sample share makes this clonotype medium-sized. In a library made to pick up alpha chains, this beta chain is a stray read with a size that means little. The V and J genes are TRBV5-1 and TRBJ1-6, with D possibly TRBD1 on 5 matching bases. V shed 2 bases and J shed 10 bases, with 16 bases lying between them. The CDR3 sequence is 15 residues long. Germline V gene data show CDR1 as SGHRS and CDR2 as YFSETQ. CDR3 nucleotides: TGCGCCAGCAGCTTAAAAGGTCAGGGAGGGTCACCCCTCCACTTT. Protein sequence: CASSLKGQGGSPLHF.

In its sample, this clonotype is medium-sized. This beta chain appears as a stray read in a library generated for alpha chains; its size is not informative. The J gene is TRBJ2-3, the V gene TRBV7-3; perhaps TRBD2 as D (7 bases). CDR3 length: 15 residues. V was trimmed by 3 bases and J by 4 bases, leaving 14 bases between them. The V gene's germline CDR1 is SGHTA and CDR2 FQGTGA. This CDR3 is CASSLSGGPPDTQYF. In DNA, the CDR3 is TGTGCCAGCAGCTTGTCCGGGGGGCCCCCAGATACGCAGTATTTT.

This clonotype was seen many times. Since the library was made to target alpha chains, this beta chain is a stray read and its abundance is not meaningful. The chain carries TRBV7-8 and TRBJ2-7, with 8 bases that match TRBD1. Trimming cost V 3 bases and J 7 bases; bases outside gene matches: 8. CDR1 SGHVS and CDR2 FQNEAQ come from the germline V gene. The CDR3 extends over 14 amino acids. The CDR3 sequence: CASSFRQGAGEQYF. The CDR3 DNA is TGTGCCAGCAGCTTTAGGCAGGGGGCTGGGGAGCAGTACTTC.

This clonotype has ten or more counts. The library was built for alpha chains, so this beta chain is an off-target read and its size means little. V gene TRBV7-9 combines with J gene TRBJ2-4; possibly TRBD1 or TRBD2 for D (5 bases each). This CDR3 is built from 15 residues. Germline values: CDR1 SEHNR, CDR2 FQNEAQ (reference sequence). V dropped 4 bases and J dropped 6 bases, with 16 bases sitting between them. The CDR3 region has the DNA TGTGCCAGCAGCTCGGGAAGAGCAGGGAGAAACATTCAGTACTTC. It codes for CASSSGRAGRNIQYF. The entire variable domain, with the rest obtained from reference TRBV7-9 and TRBJ2-4, is as follows: DTGVSQNPRHKITKRGQNVTFRCDPISEHNRLYWYRQTLGQGPEFLTYFQNEAQLEKSRLLSDRFSAERPKGSFSTLEIQRTEQGDSAMYLCASSSGRAGRNIQYFGAGTRLSVL.

This clonotype is deemed medium-sized (0.01 to 0.1%). Found in a library prepared for alpha chains, this beta chain is an off-target read, and its abundance has little meaning. J is TRBJ1-2 and V is TRBV7-3, with D tentatively TRBD1 (6 bases). CDR3 length: 15 amino acids. Trimming left V 2 bases short and J 7 bases short, with 17 bases between. Germline V gene sequence: CDR1 SGHTA, CDR2 FQGTGA. The CDR3 reads CASSLGGGGGSGYTF. In DNA form, the CDR3 reads TGTGCCAGCAGCTTAGGAGGTGGGGGCGGCTCTGGCTACACCTTC.

By its share, this clonotype is medium-sized (0.01 to 0.1%). This beta chain represents an off-target read in a library built for alpha chains; its size is of limited meaning. The chain links TRBV11-2 to TRBJ2-7; 9 nucleotides match TRBD1. This CDR3 spans 14 amino acids. Germline lookup yields CDR1 SGHAT and CDR2 FQNNGV. The V gene end was trimmed by 5 bases and the J gene end by 5 bases; junction bases not matched to a gene: 7. CDR3 DNA sequence: TGTGCCAGCAGCACGGACAGGGGATCCCACGAGCAGTACTTC. Translated: CASSTDRGSHEQYF.

This clonotype was seen at least ten times. This beta chain is a stray read from a library made for alpha chains; its abundance is not meaningful. This sequence joins TRBV7-8 and TRBJ1-5; 10 positions agree with TRBD1. This CDR3 has 15 residues. V trimming: 1 base; J trimming: 6 bases; junction bases outside the gene matches: 3. Germline lookup yields CDR1 SGHVS and CDR2 FQNEAQ. CDR3 nucleotides: TGTGCCAGCAGCTTAGAGGGACAGGGGAGTCAGCCCCAGCATTTT. Protein product: CASSLEGQGSQPQHF.

In this sample, this clonotype turned up many times. In a library made to pick up alpha chains, this beta chain is a stray read with a size that means little. The rearrangement joins TRBV30 to TRBJ1-2; 8 positions match TRBD1. V shed 2 bases, J shed 0 bases, and the junction held 5 bases outside the gene matches. Per the germline V gene, CDR1 is GTSNPN and CDR2 is SVGIG (reference sequence). This CDR3 region has 15 residues. This CDR3 reads CAWSFRQGSNYGYTF. The CDR3 DNA sequence: TGTGCCTGGAGTTTCAGACAGGGGTCTAACTATGGCTACACCTTC.

Only a few counts were recorded for this clonotype. A library made for alpha chains picked up this beta chain off target, so its size means little. This rearrangement joins TRBV20-1 to TRBJ2-3; tentatively, D is TRBD2 (6 bases). Trimming stripped 2 bases from V and 0 bases from J, with 12 bases between. CDR1 and CDR2 (germline): DFQATT, SNEGSKA (reference sequence). The CDR3 runs to 15 residues. The CDR3 is CSARLAGSSTDTQYF. The DNA for the CDR3 is TGCAGTGCTAGATTGGCGGGGTCTAGCACAGATACGCAGTATTTT.